These 29 T cell receptor beta chains share one sample of origin, sequenced in a study of cytotoxic CD8 clonotypes in ibrutinib-treated CLL. The table came from immunoSEQ multiplex PCR; TCRdb's copy has only in-frame clones and leaves some out. Among 250,000 to 350,000 clones listed, approximately 79% were seen once. The sample consisted of PBMCs, taken at disease progression, from a patient treated with ibrutinib. The origin of the receptors is a human donor with chronic lymphocytic leukemia.

This clone was seen just once. This chain links TRBV6-1 with TRBJ1-2; D gene unclear. Trimming took off 1 base at V and 11 bases at J, with 14 bases between the two ends. The length of the CDR3 is 13 residues. Germline CDR1 and CDR2: MNHNS and SASEGT. CDR3 residues: CASSEVLWRAYTF. The CDR3 bases are TGTGCCAGCAGTGAAGTGTTATGGCGGGCGTACACCTTC.

This clone was seen a few times. This chain connects TRBV2 to TRBJ2-7; D uncertain. Germline V gene lookup returns CDR1 SNHLY and CDR2 FYNNEI. Trimming stripped 4 bases from V and 5 bases from J, with 9 bases between. The CDR3 has 12 amino acids. In DNA, the CDR3 is TGTGCCAGCAGTGTTAGAGGTAACGAGCAGTACTTC. Protein: CASSVRGNEQYF.

This clone appeared a few times. V is TRBV7-2 and J is TRBJ2-7; 13 positions agree with TRBD2. CDR1 and CDR2 (germline): SGHTA, FQGNSA. V shed 5 bases, J shed 3 bases, and the junction held 4 bases outside the gene matches. CDR3 size: 15 residues. CDR3 sequence: CASSTSGRAVYEQYF. CDR3 nucleotide sequence: TGTGCCAGCAGCACTAGCGGGAGGGCCGTCTACGAGCAGTACTTC.

The rearrangement uses TRBV18 and TRBJ1-4; TRBD1 is a possible D gene (5 bases). The V and J ends lost 4 bases and 1 base respectively, with 10 bases between them. This CDR3 spans 15 amino acids. Germline CDR1 is KGHSH and CDR2 is LQKENI. This CDR3 is CASSRNGGTNEKLFF. The CDR3 bases are TGTGCCAGCTCACGCAACGGGGGAACTAATGAAAAACTGTTTTTT.

The V gene is TRBV7-2, the J gene TRBJ2-3; TRBD2 matches at 14 bases. J lost 13 bases, V lost 4 bases, and 7 bases had no gene match. Germline CDR1 SGHTA, CDR2 FQGNSA. The CDR3 covers 14 residues. CDR3 coding DNA: TGTGCCAGCAGCTCCCGACTAGCGGGGGGGCACAAGTATTTT. It specifies CASSSRLAGGHKYF.

The genes are TRBV15 and TRBJ2-1; TRBD2 matches at 11 bases. Trimming took 0 bases from V and 6 from J; bases not matched to a gene: 4. Germline CDR1 LNHNV, CDR2 YYDKDF (reference sequence). This CDR3 region has 16 residues. The CDR3 protein is CATSRELAGDSNEQFF. In DNA form, the CDR3 reads TGTGCCACCAGCAGAGAACTAGCGGGGGATAGCAATGAGCAGTTCTTC.

The chain combines TRBV2 with TRBJ2-3, with 10 bases aligning to TRBD2. Germline V lookup: CDR1 SNHLY, CDR2 FYNNEI. After removal of 8 bases from V and 4 bases from J, the junction contained 9 bases not matched to a gene. The length of the CDR3 is 15 residues. CDR3 nucleotide sequence: TGTGCCAGCGAGGAGCGGGGGGGCCGGGCAGATACGCAGTATTTT. Translation: CASEERGGRADTQYF.

The CDR3 DNA sequence: TGTGCCATCAGTGAGGATAGGAAGGGAGAGACCCAGTACTTC. Its translation: CAISEDRKGETQYF. The chain has TRBV10-3 and TRBJ2-5; the D is unclear. CDR3 length: 14 residues. The ends were cut back, 2 bases at V and 4 bases at J, with 11 bases in the middle. Per germline, CDR1 ENHRY and CDR2 SYGVKD.

The gene calls are TRBV5-1 and TRBJ2-7; D tentatively fits TRBD1 or TRBD2 (5 bases each). Trimming cost V 2 bases and J 3 bases, with 15 bases left between them. CDR1 is SGHRS, CDR2 YFSETQ, per germline. The CDR3 is 15 amino acids. Here the CDR3 DNA reads TGCGCCAGCAGCTTCTCCGGGGCCTCTCTCTACGAGCAGTACTTC. Translation: CASSFSGASLYEQYF.

The chain recombines TRBV9 with TRBJ2-7; D gene ambiguous. Trimming pared 2 bases from V and 6 bases from J, leaving 15 bases between. The CDR3 has 14 amino acids. Germline CDR1 and CDR2: SGDLS and YYNGEE. The CDR3 region is CASSVGSSSLEQYF. CDR3 DNA sequence: TGTGCCAGCAGCGTTGGGTCTTCCTCCCTCGAGCAGTACTTC.

The CDR3 here is CASSLQGSSSYEQYF. The CDR3 nucleotides are TGTGCCAGCAGTCTACAAGGTTCTTCCTCCTACGAGCAGTACTTC. V is TRBV4-2 and J is TRBJ2-7; D gene ambiguous. The V and J ends lost 6 bases and 0 bases respectively, with 15 bases between them. Germline CDR1 LGHNA, CDR2 YNFKEQ. This CDR3 contains 15 residues.

This clone was found a few times. The chain is built from TRBV29-1 and TRBJ2-1, with 10 bases aligning to TRBD2. Germline V gene lookup returns CDR1 SQVTM and CDR2 ANQGSEA. CDR3 size: 14 residues. V lost 6 bases to trimming and J lost 0 bases; unmatched junction nucleotides: 2. CDR3 coding DNA: TGCAGCGTACCTAGCGGGGGCTCCTACAATGAGCAGTTCTTC. Its translation is CSVPSGGSYNEQFF.

This sequence joins TRBV2 and TRBJ2-2; D unresolved. V lost 3 bases, J lost 6 bases, and 11 bases lay in between. CDR3 length: 14 amino acids. Germline values: CDR1 SNHLY, CDR2 FYNNEI. The CDR3 protein is CASSDRASSGELFF. The DNA for the CDR3 is TGTGCCAGCAGTGACCGGGCGAGTTCCGGGGAGCTGTTTTTT.

J is TRBJ1-2 and V is TRBV19; D is possibly TRBD1 (5 bases). This CDR3 is 13 amino acids long. Germline CDR1 and CDR2: LNHDA and SQIVND (reference sequence). V lost 1 base to trimming and J lost 6 bases, with 9 bases between them. As DNA, the CDR3 is TGTGCCAGTAGTATAGGGGGGTTTGATGGCTACACCTTC. Translating it yields CASSIGGFDGYTF. The whole variable domain, filled in from reference TRBV19 and TRBJ1-2, reads DGGITQSPKYLFRKEGQNVTLSCEQNLNHDAMYWYRQDPGQGLRLIYYSQIVNDFQKGDIAEGYSVSREKKESFPLTVTSAQKNPTAFYLCASSIGGFDGYTFGSGTRLTVV.

V usage is TRBV5-5 and J usage is TRBJ2-7; D is uncertain. Germline values: CDR1 SGHKS, CDR2 YYEKEE (reference sequence). This CDR3 contains 13 residues. V gave up 4 bases and J gave up 5 bases, with 13 bases separating them. CDR3 bases: TGTGCCAGCAGCAGAACGCTGGATGACGAGCAGTACTTC. It yields the protein CASSRTLDDEQYF.

The rearrangement links TRBV10-3 to TRBJ2-7; the D is unclear. The CDR3 is made up of 13 amino acids. Germline V CDR1 and CDR2: ENHRY, SYGVKD. Trimming cost V 2 bases and J 6 bases, with 11 bases left between them. CDR3 nucleotide sequence: TGTGCCATCAGTGAGAGTCAGTGGTCCGAGCAGTACTTC. This encodes CAISESQWSEQYF.

This chain uses TRBV7-2 with TRBJ2-3; D may be TRBD2 (6 bases). The CDR3 runs 17 residues. From germline, CDR1 is SGHTA and CDR2 FQGNSA. Trimming pared 1 base from V and 1 base from J, leaving 15 bases between. CDR3 sequence (DNA): TGTGCCAGCAGCTTAGGGCCCGGGGGACGGCGCACAGATACGCAGTATTTT. Translated: CASSLGPGGRRTDTQYF.

The rearrangement uses TRBV11-2 and TRBJ2-7, with D possibly TRBD2 on 6 matching bases. This CDR3 region has 13 residues. V was clipped by 0 bases and J by 6 bases, with 9 bases between them. CDR1 SGHAT and CDR2 FQNNGV come from the germline V gene. DNA of the CDR3: TGTGCCAGCAGCTTAGATTACGGGAGCGAGCAGTACTTC. It is translated as CASSLDYGSEQYF.

This clone has only a few counts. The chain couples TRBV10-1 to TRBJ2-7, with 7 nucleotides matching TRBD1. J was trimmed by 7 bases and V by 0 bases; bases with no gene match: 6. Germline CDR1 is WNHNN and CDR2 is SYGVQD (reference sequence). The length of the CDR3 is 14 residues. As DNA, the CDR3 is TGCGCCAGCAGTGAGTCGTTAGGGGGCCGGGAGCAGTACTTC. It codes for CASSESLGGREQYF.

J is TRBJ2-3 and V is TRBV5-8, with D perhaps TRBD1 (5 bases). The CDR3 loop spans 10 amino acids. CDR1 is SGHTS, CDR2 YDEGEE, per germline. Trimming stripped 9 bases from V and 9 bases from J, with 11 bases between. The DNA for the CDR3 is TGTGCCACAAGACAGAGCACGCAGTATTTT. This sequence encodes CATRQSTQYF.

The chain carries TRBV4-1 and TRBJ2-5; D not certain. Between the trimmed V and J ends, which lost 1 base and 0 bases, there was a span of 12 bases. This CDR3 is 16 amino acids long. CDR1 is MGHRA and CDR2 is YSYEKL in the germline V gene. The CDR3 loop is CASSQGTVADQETQYF. CDR3 sequence (DNA): TGCGCCAGCAGCCAAGGCACGGTAGCCGACCAAGAGACCCAGTACTTC.

The V and J genes are TRBV4-1 and TRBJ2-1; 7 bases agree with TRBD1. Trimming at V came to 3 bases and at J to 7 bases, leaving 6 bases not matched to a gene. The CDR3 loop spans 14 amino acids. Germline values: CDR1 MGHRA, CDR2 YSYEKL. CDR3 coding DNA: TGCGCCAGCAGCCAGGCGACAGGGTGGAATGAGCAGTTCTTC. It yields the protein CASSQATGWNEQFF.

The CDR3 sequence is CASSPKGGVGELFF. The CDR3 DNA sequence: TGTGCCAGCTCACCAAAAGGGGGCGTCGGGGAGCTGTTTTTT. V gene TRBV18 combines with J gene TRBJ2-2, with 7 positions matching TRBD1. The CDR3 sequence is 14 residues long. V gave up 2 bases and J gave up 7 bases; unmatched junction bases: 4. Germline CDR1 and CDR2: KGHSH and LQKENI.

The chain uses TRBV7-9 and TRBJ1-3; D not resolved. Trimming left V 2 bases short and J 1 base short, with 18 bases between. The germline V gene encodes CDR1 SEHNR and CDR2 FQNEAQ (reference sequence). The CDR3 sequence is 18 residues long. For the CDR3, the DNA is TGTGCCAGCAGCTTATATAGGATCAACAGTGCTTCTGGAAACACCATATATTTT. This gives the protein CASSLYRINSASGNTIYF.

As DNA, the CDR3 is TGTGCCAGCAGCTTAGGGATTTGTATCCGAGACAGGGGCCAAGACACTGAAGCTTTCTTT. This sequence encodes CASSLGICIRDRGQDTEAFF. This rearrangement joins TRBV11-3 to TRBJ1-1; 8 nucleotides line up with TRBD1. The CDR3 consists of 20 residues. CDR1 SGHNT and CDR2 YENEEA come from the germline V gene. J was trimmed by 3 bases and V by 1 base; bases with no gene match: 19.

Remarks on this clone: Mismatch with germline at one junction end may stem from a read error. The chain recombines TRBV6-5 with TRBJ2-7; 7 positions match TRBD2. Germline V gives CDR1 MNHEY, CDR2 SVGAGI. This CDR3 has 13 amino acids. Here the CDR3 DNA reads TGTGCCACCAGTCAGGTGGCTAGCGGAGAGCAGTACTTC. This codes for CATSQVASGEQYF.

The rearrangement uses TRBV29-1 and TRBJ2-2; TRBD2 aligns across 9 bases. The CDR3 consists of 15 residues. The germline V gene encodes CDR1 SQVTM and CDR2 ANQGSEA. V dropped 4 bases and J dropped 7; count of bases not matched to a gene: 10. CDR3 loop: CSVGGGGEFSGELFF. The CDR3 region has the DNA TGCAGCGTTGGCGGCGGGGGGGAGTTTAGCGGGGAGCTGTTTTTT.

This clone was detected only a few times. The rearrangement joins TRBV9 to TRBJ2-5, with D perhaps TRBD2 (5 bases). CDR3 length equals 15 residues. V dropped 7 bases and J dropped 2 bases, with 18 bases sitting between them. Looked up from germline, CDR1 is SGDLS and CDR2 is YYNGEE. The DNA of the CDR3 is TGTGCCAGCGCCAATGGAGGAGGAGAACAAGAGACCCAGTACTTC. Protein sequence: CASANGGGEQETQYF.

The CDR3 protein is CASGDGPWEAFF. The CDR3 nucleotides are TGTGCCAGCGGTGACGGACCCTGGGAAGCTTTCTTT. V usage is TRBV6-5 and J usage is TRBJ1-1; no reliable D call. In germline, CDR1 is MNHEY, CDR2 SVGAGI. The CDR3 sequence is 12 residues long. Trimming stripped 8 bases from V and 8 bases from J, with 15 bases between.